The present entry profiles one T cell receptor beta chain with its context. This sample is part of a study of blood T cell repertoires in COVID-19. This CDR3 is 14 amino acids long. Trimming took 3 bases from V and 2 from J, leaving 7 bases between them. Germline V gene sequence: CDR1 ENHRY, CDR2 SYGVKD. In the original analysis: Scientists estimated how many nucleated cells there were by amplifying reference gene primers. Libraries were prepared by immunoSEQ multiplex PCR; TCRdb keeps only in-frame clonotypes and omits some of them. That table is the source of V, J and clone size, and D and trimming were worked out from the DNA. The data contain hundreds of thousands of clones, 88% of them singletons.

What was sequenced was PBMCs or T cells enriched from blood (not recorded which). This chain joins TRBV10-3 and TRBJ1-4; D is perhaps TRBD1 (6 bases). The TCR originated in a woman aged 25-40 years who had recovered from COVID-19. The CDR3 loop reads CAISDGGTNEKLFF. CDR3 bases: TGTGCCATCAGTGATGGGGGCACTAATGAAAAACTGTTTTTT.